This TCR beta chain appears in the sequencing data of a study of blood T cell repertoires in COVID-19. Study at large: Some COVID-19 samples were acute and others convalescent; all came from the United States, Italy and Spain.

The CDR3 runs to 15 residues. CDR1 is SGHTA, CDR2 FQGNSA, per germline. The data were produced by immunoSEQ multiplex PCR, yet TCRdb's version contains in-frame clones alone and is incomplete. The sample records about 280,000 clones, 90% being singletons. A note on this clone: The junction differs from germline at one of its ends, possibly a read error.

The clonotype originates from a woman aged 18-35 years with acute COVID-19. Sequenced material: PBMCs or T cells enriched from blood (not recorded which). The chain has TRBV7-2 and TRBJ2-7, with D perhaps TRBD2 (5 bases). The CDR3 sequence is CASSLASGLAYEQYF. The CDR3, as DNA: TGTGCCAGCAGCCTAGCAAGCGGCCTCGCCTACGAGCAGTACTTC.